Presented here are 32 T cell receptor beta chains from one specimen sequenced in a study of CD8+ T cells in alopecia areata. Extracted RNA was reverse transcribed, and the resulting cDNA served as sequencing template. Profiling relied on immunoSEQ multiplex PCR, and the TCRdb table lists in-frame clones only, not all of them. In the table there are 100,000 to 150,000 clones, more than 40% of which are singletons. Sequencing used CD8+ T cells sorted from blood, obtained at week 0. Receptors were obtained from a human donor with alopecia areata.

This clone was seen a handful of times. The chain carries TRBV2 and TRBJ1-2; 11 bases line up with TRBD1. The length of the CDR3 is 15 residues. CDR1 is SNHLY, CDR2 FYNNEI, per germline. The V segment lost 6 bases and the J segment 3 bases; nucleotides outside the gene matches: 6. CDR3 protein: CASSWTGGADYGYTF. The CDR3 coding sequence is TGTGCCAGCAGCTGGACAGGGGGCGCGGACTATGGCTACACCTTC.

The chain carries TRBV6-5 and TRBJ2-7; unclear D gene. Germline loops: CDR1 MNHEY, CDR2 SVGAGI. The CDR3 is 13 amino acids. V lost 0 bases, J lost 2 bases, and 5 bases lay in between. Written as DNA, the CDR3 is TGTGCCAGCAGTTACTCGGACGCCTACGAGCAGTACTTC. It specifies CASSYSDAYEQYF.

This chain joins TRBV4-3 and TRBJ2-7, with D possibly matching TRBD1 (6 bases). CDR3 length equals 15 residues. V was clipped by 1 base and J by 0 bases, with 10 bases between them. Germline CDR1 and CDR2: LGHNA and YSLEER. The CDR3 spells CASSQGIRGSYEQYF. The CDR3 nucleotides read TGCGCCAGCAGCCAAGGGATCAGGGGCTCCTACGAGCAGTACTTC.

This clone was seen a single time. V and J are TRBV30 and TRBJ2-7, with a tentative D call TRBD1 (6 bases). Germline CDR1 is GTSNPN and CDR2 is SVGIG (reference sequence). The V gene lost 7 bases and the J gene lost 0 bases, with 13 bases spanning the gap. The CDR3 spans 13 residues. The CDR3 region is CALITGLSYEQYF. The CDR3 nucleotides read TGTGCCTTGATAACAGGGCTCTCCTACGAGCAGTACTTC.

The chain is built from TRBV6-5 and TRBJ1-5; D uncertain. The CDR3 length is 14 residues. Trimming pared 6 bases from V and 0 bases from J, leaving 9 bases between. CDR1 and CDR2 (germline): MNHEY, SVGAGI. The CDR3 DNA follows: TGTGCCAGCAGCCGGACTGTTAGCAATCAGCCCCAGCATTTT. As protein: CASSRTVSNQPQHF.

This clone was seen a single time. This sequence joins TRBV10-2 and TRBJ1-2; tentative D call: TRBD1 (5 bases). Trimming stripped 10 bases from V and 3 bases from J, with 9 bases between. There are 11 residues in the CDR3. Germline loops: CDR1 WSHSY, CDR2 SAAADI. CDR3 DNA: TGCGCCACCGACAGTGACTATGGCTACACCTTC. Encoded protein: CATDSDYGYTF.

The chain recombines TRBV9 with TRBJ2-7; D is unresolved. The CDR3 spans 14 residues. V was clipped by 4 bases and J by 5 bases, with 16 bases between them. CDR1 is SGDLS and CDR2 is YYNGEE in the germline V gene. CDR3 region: CASSSTTLPDEQYF. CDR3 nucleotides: TGTGCCAGCAGCTCGACAACCCTCCCGGACGAGCAGTACTTC.

The CDR3 nucleotides read TGTGCCTGGAGTCCTACAGGGACATACGGCTACACCTTC. This sequence encodes CAWSPTGTYGYTF. V and J are TRBV30 and TRBJ1-2; weak D call: TRBD1 (6 bases). The CDR3 spans 13 residues. Germline values: CDR1 GTSNPN, CDR2 SVGIG (reference sequence). The V end lost 2 bases, the J end lost 8 bases, and 15 bases lay between the germline ends.

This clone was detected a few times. The CDR3 nucleotides are TGTGCCAGCAGCCTAAATGGACTGAACGAAGTTTACGAGCAGTACTTC. This codes for CASSLNGLNEVYEQYF. The chain employs TRBV13 and TRBJ2-7, with D possibly being TRBD2 (5 bases). Trimming pared 5 bases from V and 4 bases from J, leaving 21 bases between. CDR1 and CDR2 (germline): PRHDT, FYEKMQ (reference sequence). The CDR3 has 16 residues. The full variable domain, with the rest looked up from reference TRBV13 and TRBJ2-7, is AAGVIQSPRHLIKEKRETATLKCYPIPRHDTVYWYQQGPGQDPQFLISFYEKMQSDKGSIPDRFSAQQFSDYHSELNMSSLELGDSALYFCASSLNGLNEVYEQYFGPGTRLTVT.

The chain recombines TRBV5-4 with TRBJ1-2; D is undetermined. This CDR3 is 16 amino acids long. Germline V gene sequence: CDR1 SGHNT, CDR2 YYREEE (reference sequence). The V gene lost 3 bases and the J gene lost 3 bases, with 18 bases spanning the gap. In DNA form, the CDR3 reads TGTGCCAGCAGCTCGGGAGACTTATTCCTTGACTATGGCTACACCTTC. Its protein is CASSSGDLFLDYGYTF.

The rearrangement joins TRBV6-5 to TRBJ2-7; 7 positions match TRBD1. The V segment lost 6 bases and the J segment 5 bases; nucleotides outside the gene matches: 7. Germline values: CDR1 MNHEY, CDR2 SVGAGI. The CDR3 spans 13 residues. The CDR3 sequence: CASSLRQGHEQYF. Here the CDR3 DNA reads TGTGCCAGCAGCCTTCGACAGGGCCACGAGCAGTACTTC.

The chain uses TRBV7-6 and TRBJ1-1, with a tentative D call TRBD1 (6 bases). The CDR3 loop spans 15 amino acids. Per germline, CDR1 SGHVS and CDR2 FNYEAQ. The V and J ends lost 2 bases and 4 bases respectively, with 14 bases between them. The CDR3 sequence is CASSLQGTMGTEAFF. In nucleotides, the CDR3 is TGTGCCAGCAGCTTACAGGGGACTATGGGCACTGAAGCTTTCTTT. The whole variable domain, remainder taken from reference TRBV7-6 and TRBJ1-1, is GAGVSQSPRYKVTKRGQDVALRCDPISGHVSLYWYRQALGQGPEFLTYFNYEAQQDKSGLPNDRFSAERPEGSISTLTIQRTEQRDSAMYRCASSLQGTMGTEAFFGQGTRLTVV.

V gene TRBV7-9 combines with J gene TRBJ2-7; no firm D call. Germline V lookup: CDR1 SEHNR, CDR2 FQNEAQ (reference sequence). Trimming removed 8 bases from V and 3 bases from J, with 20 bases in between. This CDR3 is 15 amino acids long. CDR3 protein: CASDHSTDRGYEQYF. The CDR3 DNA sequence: TGTGCCAGCGACCACTCGACCGACCGAGGCTACGAGCAGTACTTC.

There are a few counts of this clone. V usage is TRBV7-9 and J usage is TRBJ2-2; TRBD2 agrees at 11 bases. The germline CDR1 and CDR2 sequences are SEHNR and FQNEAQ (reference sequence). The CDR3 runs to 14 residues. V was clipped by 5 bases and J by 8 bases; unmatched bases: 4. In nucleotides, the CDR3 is TGTGCCAGCAGCGCACTAGCGGGAGCTGGGGAGCTGTTTTTT. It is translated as CASSALAGAGELFF. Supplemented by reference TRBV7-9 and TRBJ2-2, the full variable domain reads DTGVSQNPRHKITKRGQNVTFRCDPISEHNRLYWYRQTLGQGPEFLTYFQNEAQLEKSRLLSDRFSAERPKGSFSTLEIQRTEQGDSAMYLCASSALAGAGELFFGEGSRLTVL.

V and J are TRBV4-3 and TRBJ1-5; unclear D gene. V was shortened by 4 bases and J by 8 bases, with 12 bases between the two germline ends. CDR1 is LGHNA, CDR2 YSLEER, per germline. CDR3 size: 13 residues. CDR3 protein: CASSRAEGKPQHF. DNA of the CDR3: TGCGCCAGCAGCCGCGCCGAGGGCAAGCCCCAGCATTTT.

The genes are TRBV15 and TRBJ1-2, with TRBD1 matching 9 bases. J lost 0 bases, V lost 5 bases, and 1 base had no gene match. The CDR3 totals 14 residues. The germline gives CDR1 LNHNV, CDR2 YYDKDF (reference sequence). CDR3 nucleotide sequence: TGTGCCACCAGCCGGGACAGGGCTAACTATGGCTACACCTTC. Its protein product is CATSRDRANYGYTF.

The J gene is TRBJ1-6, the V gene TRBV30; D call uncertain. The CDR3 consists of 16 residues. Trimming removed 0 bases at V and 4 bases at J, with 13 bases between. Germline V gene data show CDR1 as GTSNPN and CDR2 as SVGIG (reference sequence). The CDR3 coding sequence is TGTGCCTGGAGTGTAGGATACGCGGGATATAATTCACCCCTCCACTTT. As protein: CAWSVGYAGYNSPLHF.

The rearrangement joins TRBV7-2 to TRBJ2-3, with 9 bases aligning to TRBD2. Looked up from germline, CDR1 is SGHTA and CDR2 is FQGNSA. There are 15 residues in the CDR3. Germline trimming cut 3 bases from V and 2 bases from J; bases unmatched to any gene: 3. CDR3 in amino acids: CASSLQRGATDTQYF. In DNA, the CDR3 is TGTGCCAGCAGCTTGCAGCGGGGGGCCACAGATACGCAGTATTTT.

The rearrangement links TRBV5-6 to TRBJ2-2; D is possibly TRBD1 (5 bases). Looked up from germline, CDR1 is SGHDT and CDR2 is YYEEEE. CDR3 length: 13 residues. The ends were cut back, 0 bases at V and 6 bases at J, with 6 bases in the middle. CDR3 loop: CASSLEGPGELFF. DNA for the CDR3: TGTGCCAGCAGCTTGGAGGGGCCCGGGGAGCTGTTTTTT.

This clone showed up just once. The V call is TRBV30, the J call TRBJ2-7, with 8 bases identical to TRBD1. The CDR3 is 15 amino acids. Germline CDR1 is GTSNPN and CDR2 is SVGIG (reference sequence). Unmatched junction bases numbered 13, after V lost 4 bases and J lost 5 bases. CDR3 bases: TGTGCCTGGAACTACCGAGGCAGGGGGCGAAACGAGCAGTACTTC. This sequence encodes CAWNYRGRGRNEQYF.

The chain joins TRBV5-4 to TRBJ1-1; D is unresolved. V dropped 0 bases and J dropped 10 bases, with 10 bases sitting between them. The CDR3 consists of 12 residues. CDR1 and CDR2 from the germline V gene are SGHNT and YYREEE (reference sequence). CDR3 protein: CASSLDRSGAFF. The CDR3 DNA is TGTGCCAGCAGCTTGGATCGTTCCGGAGCTTTCTTT.

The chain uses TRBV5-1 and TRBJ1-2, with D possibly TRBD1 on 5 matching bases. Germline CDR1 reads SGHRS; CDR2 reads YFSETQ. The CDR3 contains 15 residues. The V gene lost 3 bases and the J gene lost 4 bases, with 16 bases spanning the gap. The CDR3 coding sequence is TGCGCCAGCAGCTGGGAGACCCGGGGGACCTATGGCTACACCTTC. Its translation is CASSWETRGTYGYTF.

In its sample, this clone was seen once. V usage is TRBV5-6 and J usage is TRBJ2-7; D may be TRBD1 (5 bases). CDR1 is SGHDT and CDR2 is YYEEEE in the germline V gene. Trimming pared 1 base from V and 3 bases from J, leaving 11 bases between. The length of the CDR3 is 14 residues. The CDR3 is CASSLNLQGYEQYF. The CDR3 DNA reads TGTGCCAGCAGCTTGAACCTTCAGGGCTACGAGCAGTACTTC.

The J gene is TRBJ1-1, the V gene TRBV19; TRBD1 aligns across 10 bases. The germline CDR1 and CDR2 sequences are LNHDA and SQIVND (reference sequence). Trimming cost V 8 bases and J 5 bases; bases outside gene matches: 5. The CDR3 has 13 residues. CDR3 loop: CASAWTGGTEAFF. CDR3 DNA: TGTGCCAGTGCCTGGACAGGGGGAACTGAAGCTTTCTTT.

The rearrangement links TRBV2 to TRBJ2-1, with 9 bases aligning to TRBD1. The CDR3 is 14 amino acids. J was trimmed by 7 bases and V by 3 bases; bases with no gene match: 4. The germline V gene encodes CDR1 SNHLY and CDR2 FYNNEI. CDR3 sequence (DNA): TGTGCCAGCAGTGATGGGACAGGGTTTAATGAGCAGTTCTTC. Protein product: CASSDGTGFNEQFF.

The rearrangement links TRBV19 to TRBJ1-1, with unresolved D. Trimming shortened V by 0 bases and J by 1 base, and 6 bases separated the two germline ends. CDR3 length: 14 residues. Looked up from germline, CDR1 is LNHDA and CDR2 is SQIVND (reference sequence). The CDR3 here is CASSIERGNTEAFF. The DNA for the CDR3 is TGTGCCAGTAGTATAGAGCGGGGGAACACTGAAGCTTTCTTT.

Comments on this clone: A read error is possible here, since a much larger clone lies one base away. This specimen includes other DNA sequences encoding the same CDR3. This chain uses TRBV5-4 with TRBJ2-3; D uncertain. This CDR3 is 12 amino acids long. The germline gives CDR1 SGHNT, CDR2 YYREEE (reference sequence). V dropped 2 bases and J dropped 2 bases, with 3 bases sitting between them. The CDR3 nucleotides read TGTGCCAGCAGCTTAGACACAGATACGCAGTATTTT. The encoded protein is CASSLDTDTQYF.

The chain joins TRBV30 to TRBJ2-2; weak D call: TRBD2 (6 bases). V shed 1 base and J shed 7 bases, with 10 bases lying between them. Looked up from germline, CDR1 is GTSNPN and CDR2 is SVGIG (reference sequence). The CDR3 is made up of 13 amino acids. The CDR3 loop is CAWSALGGGELFF. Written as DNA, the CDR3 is TGTGCCTGGAGTGCCCTGGGGGGCGGGGAGCTGTTTTTT.

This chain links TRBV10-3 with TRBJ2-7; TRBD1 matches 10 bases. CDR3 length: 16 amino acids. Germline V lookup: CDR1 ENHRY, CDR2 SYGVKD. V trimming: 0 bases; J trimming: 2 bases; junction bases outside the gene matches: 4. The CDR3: CAISESRGQGTYEQYF. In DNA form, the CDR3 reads TGTGCCATCAGTGAGTCGAGGGGACAGGGGACCTACGAGCAGTACTTC.

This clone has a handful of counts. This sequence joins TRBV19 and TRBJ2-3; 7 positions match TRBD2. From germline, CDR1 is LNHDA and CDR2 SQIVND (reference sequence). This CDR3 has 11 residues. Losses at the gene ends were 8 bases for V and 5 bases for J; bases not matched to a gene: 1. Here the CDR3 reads CASRTRDTQYF. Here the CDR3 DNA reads TGTGCCAGTCGGACTAGAGATACGCAGTATTTT. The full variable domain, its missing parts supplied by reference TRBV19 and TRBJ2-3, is DGGITQSPKYLFRKEGQNVTLSCEQNLNHDAMYWYRQDPGQGLRLIYYSQIVNDFQKGDIAEGYSVSREKKESFPLTVTSAQKNPTAFYLCASRTRDTQYFGPGTRLTVL.

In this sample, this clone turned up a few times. The CDR3 spells CASSLQPRSGGRNEQFF. CDR3 DNA sequence: TGTGCCAGCAGCCTCCAGCCTCGTAGCGGGGGTCGGAATGAGCAGTTCTTC. The chain joins TRBV7-2 to TRBJ2-1, with 9 nucleotides matching TRBD2. The CDR3 has 17 amino acids. V lost 5 bases, J lost 7 bases, and 15 bases stayed unmatched. CDR1 and CDR2 (germline): SGHTA, FQGNSA.

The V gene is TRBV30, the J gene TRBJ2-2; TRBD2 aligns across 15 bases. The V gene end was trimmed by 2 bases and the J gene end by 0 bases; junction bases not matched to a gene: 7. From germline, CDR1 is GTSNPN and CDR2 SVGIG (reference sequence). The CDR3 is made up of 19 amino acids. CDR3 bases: TGTGCCTGGAGTTCCATCGGGACTAGCGGGGGGCCGAACACCGGGGAGCTGTTTTTT. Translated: CAWSSIGTSGGPNTGELFF.